Here is one T cell receptor beta chain with its context. The antigen it recognizes is unknown. No base qualities exist here, and no much larger clone lies one base off it. This sample stems from a study of Graves' ophthalmopathy and Graves' hyperthyroidism (dated by TCRdb to the late 2010s). Background for the entire study: Peripheral blood was collected at initial diagnosis, prior to any treatment. The study used TCR beta repertoire signatures to distinguish Graves' ophthalmopathy from Graves' hyperthyroidism and to predict progression to ophthalmopathy. In total, approximately 130 blood samples were TCR-sequenced: fewer than 50 ophthalmopathy, under 85 hyperthyroidism and approximately 17 hyperthyroidism-to-ophthalmopathy patients. To explore V-J signatures that separate ophthalmopathy from hyperthyroidism, a discovery set of about a hundred patients was enrolled, consisting of about 43 with ophthalmopathy and some 56 with stable hyperthyroidism. An independent validation cohort comprised under 20 hyperthyroidism patients and 15 to 17 patients who later progressed from hyperthyroidism to ophthalmopathy. In more than five hyperthyroidism patients, T-cell repertoires of thyroid tissue and blood were compared. After sampling, hyperthyroidism patients received methimazole starting at 30 mg daily, and ophthalmopathy patients received high-dose intravenous methylprednisolone. The investigation overall reported the following: In validation, the model predicted ophthalmopathy progression with about 71% sensitivity and less than 80% specificity; some twelve predicted patients were CT-confirmed with GO in a median of roughly 6.8 months. Most of the expanded thyroid clonotypes with a frequency above 0.001 were also detected in blood, and it was suggested that the thyroid immune response may be reflected by blood repertoires. The 13-signature model separated ophthalmopathy from stable hyperthyroidism with 87.88% sensitivity and around 84% specificity in cross-validation, and 80%/75% in the test set. Sample size was not predetermined statistically, and investigators were not blinded to group allocation.

The CDR1 and CDR2 encoded by the germline V gene are SQVTM and ANQGSEA. From its cysteine to its phenylalanine, the CDR3 spans 13 amino acids. Only the CDR3 portion is preserved as DNA: 39 bases, with reading frame beginning at the first base. V is cut by 3 bases and J by 5 bases, and the space between the germline ends is 10 bases. Ophthalmopathy patients were characterized by moderately to severely active disease, a Clinical Activity Score of at least 3, a NOSPECS grade of at least 4, and a disease duration under 3 months. Anyone with other autoimmune diseases, uncontrolled infections, pregnancy or lactation was excluded from the study. Clinical symptoms, serum thyroxine, TRAb, thyroid ultrasound and orbital computed tomography were used for diagnosis. Using Ficoll-Paque density gradient centrifugation, PBMCs were isolated from less than 11 ml of fresh peripheral blood. Trizol reagent was used to extract the total RNA, and its quality was then checked on an Agilent 2100 Bioanalyzer.

For repertoire sequencing, the TCR beta CDR3 regions were amplified from RNA transcripts. HTBI primers and the Qiagen OneStep RT-PCR kit were used in a first-round RT-PCR, which was followed by a second-round multiplex PCR, size selection and purification. Libraries were sequenced paired-end with 100 bp reads on an Illumina HiSeq2000. On the authors' methods: SOAPnuke was used for read processing, and reads with adapters, uncalled bases, a mean Phred below 15, or no exact constant-primer or identifier match were discarded. High-quality paired reads were merged with COPE v1.2.5. Clonotypes were defined as unique nucleotide sequences and were aligned to IMGT TRB V, D and J references using MiTCR v1.1. The analysis was limited to V-J combinations with a frequency above 0.0001, which together covered about 99% of the repertoires. A TCR clonal expansion and chaos score per V-J combination was defined as the ratio of F50 clonal expansion to chaos observed in the TCRdist matrix. Welch's t-statistics and random forest were used to reduce the features to about 14 V-J combinations, which were then used as input to a naive Bayes classifier. Thyroid-blood repertoire similarity was quantified with the Morisita-Horn index. In TCRdb, the public reads were trimmed at Q25 with fastp and aligned with MiXCR, with productive beta chains retained. One record per CDR3 amino acid sequence lists the most common genes and DNA. TCRdb assigned the V and J calls; the authors' analysis was not used. The sample records about 740,000 distinct CDR3 sequences, 40% of which are singletons. About 40% of the sample lies in the top ten.

The clonotype comes from an adult man with Graves' ophthalmopathy. This receptor chain uses TRBV29-1 and TRBJ1-4, with the D gene call left open. Material for sequencing was peripheral blood. The CDR3 here reads CSVEKENNEKLFF. The DNA sequence is TGCAGCGTTGAGAAGGAGAACAATGAAAAACTGTTTTTT.